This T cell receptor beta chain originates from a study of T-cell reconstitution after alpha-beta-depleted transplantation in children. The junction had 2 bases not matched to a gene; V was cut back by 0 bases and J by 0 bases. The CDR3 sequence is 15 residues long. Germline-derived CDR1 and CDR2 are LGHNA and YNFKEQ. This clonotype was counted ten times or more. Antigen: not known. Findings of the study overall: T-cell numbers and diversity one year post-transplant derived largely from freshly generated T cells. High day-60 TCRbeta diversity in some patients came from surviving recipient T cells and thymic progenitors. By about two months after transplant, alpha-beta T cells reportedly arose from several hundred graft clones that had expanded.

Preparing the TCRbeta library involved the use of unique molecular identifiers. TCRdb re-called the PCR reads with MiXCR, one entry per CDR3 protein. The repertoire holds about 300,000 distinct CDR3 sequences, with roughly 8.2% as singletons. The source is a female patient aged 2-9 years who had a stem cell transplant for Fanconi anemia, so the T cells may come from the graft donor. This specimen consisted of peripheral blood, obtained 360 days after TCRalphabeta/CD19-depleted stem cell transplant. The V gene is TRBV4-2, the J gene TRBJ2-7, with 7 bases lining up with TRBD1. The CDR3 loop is CASSQEDRTSYEQYF. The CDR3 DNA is TGTGCCAGCAGCCAAGAGGACAGGACCTCCTACGAGCAGTACTTC.